This is a list of T cell receptor beta chains from one sample in a study of T cell repertoires in cytomegalovirus infection. TCRdb redid the calling of the reads with MiXCR, one entry per CDR3 protein. This sample carries roughly 230,000 distinct CDR3 sequences, approximately 7% of them seen once, and the ten largest clones take about 6.3%. The sequencing sample was made of PBMCs. The receptors originated from a human donor in good health (CMV status not recorded). Some clones in this sample may be carry-over from other donors' samples. Each CDR3 is given with its conserved first and last residue. D genes are given only for firm matches. Some rows mark clone size as missing; the rest say once, few, many or name a class of expanded clone.

cdr3_aa cdr3_nt v_call d_call clone_size j_call
CASSRRGDRKTQYF TGTGCCAGCAGCCGCAGGGGAGACCGAAAGACCCAGTACTTC TRBV7-8 . many TRBJ2-5
CASSRGDRISQPQHF TGTGCCAGCAGTCGGGGGGACAGGATAAGTCAGCCCCAGCATTTT TRBV12-3/TRBV12-4 TRBD1 many TRBJ1-5
CASSLFGTVNTEAFF TGCGCCAGCAGCTTGTTTGGGACAGTGAACACTGAAGCTTTCTTT TRBV5-1 TRBD1 many TRBJ1-1
CASRSAGVEDTEAFF TGTGCCAGCAGAAGCGCAGGGGTTGAGGACACTGAAGCTTTCTTT TRBV6-5 . many TRBJ1-1
CSAGRVGSPLHF TGCAGTGCGGGCAGGGTGGGCTCACCCCTCCACTTT TRBV20-1 . many TRBJ1-6
CSEMGGGAYEQFF TGCAGCGAGATGGGCGGGGGGGCCTATGAGCAGTTCTTC TRBV29-1 TRBD2 . TRBJ2-1
CATDGGHEQFF TGTGCCACCGACGGGGGGCATGAGCAGTTCTTC TRBV24-1 . many TRBJ2-1
CASRGRADTQYF TGTGCCAGCAGGGGTCGGGCAGATACGCAGTATTTT TRBV2 . many TRBJ2-3
CASSLDSGVMNTEAFF TGTGCCAGCAGCTTAGATTCGGGTGTGATGAACACTGAAGCTTTCTTT TRBV5-5 . few TRBJ1-1
CSVGPDSTDTQYF TGCAGCGTTGGCCCGGACAGCACAGATACGCAGTATTTT TRBV29-1 . many TRBJ2-3
CASSLPRGQQGSNTEAFF TGCGCCAGCAGCCTCCCGAGGGGCCAACAGGGTAGTAACACTGAAGCTTTCTTT TRBV4-1 . many TRBJ1-1
CASSERRETNEKLFF TGTGCCAGCAGTGAGCGGCGGGAAACTAATGAAAAACTGTTTTTT TRBV25-1 . many TRBJ1-4
CASSKLAGGIGSYNEQFF TGTGCCAGCAGTAAACTAGCGGGGGGAATAGGATCCTACAATGAGCAGTTCTTC TRBV6-2/TRBV6-3 TRBD2 many TRBJ2-1
CASSARTGGLYGYTF TGTGCCAGCAGCGCGAGGACAGGGGGGCTCTATGGCTACACCTTC TRBV7-2 TRBD1 many TRBJ1-2
CASSPRGGQGEQFF TGTGCCAGCAGCCCCCGGGGGGGGCAGGGGGAGCAGTTCTTC TRBV11-2 TRBD2 many TRBJ2-1
CASSGYRETQYF TGTGCCAGCAGTGGGTACAGAGAGACCCAGTACTTC TRBV2 . . TRBJ2-5
CASSHTRGAMNTEAFF TGTGCCAGCAGTCATACTCGGGGGGCGATGAACACTGAAGCTTTCTTT TRBV7-8 . many TRBJ1-1
CASSPLAQAYF TGTGCCAGCAGTCCACTTGCGCAGGCCTACTTC TRBV2 . many TRBJ2-5
CASSDKRGGNEQFF TGTGCCAGCAGCGACAAACGCGGTGGGAATGAGCAGTTCTTC TRBV7-2 . many TRBJ2-1
CASSREIPGNTIYF TGTGCCAGCAGCCGGGAGATCCCGGGAAACACCATATATTTT TRBV14 . many TRBJ1-3
CSARDHNTGELFF TGCAGTGCTAGAGATCACAACACCGGGGAGCTGTTTTTT TRBV20-1 . many TRBJ2-2
CAISEKLGRGTWVDNEQFF TGTGCCATCAGTGAGAAACTAGGCCGCGGGACCTGGGTGGACAATGAGCAGTTCTTC TRBV10-3 . many TRBJ2-1
CASSFAGPSGANVLTF TGTGCCAGCAGCTTTGCAGGGCCATCTGGGGCCAACGTCCTGACTTTC TRBV11-2 . many TRBJ2-6
CASSLNMGANTGELFF TGTGCCAGCAGCTTAAACATGGGGGCGAACACCGGGGAGCTGTTTTTT TRBV7-6 . many TRBJ2-2
CASRPNSARSDTQYF TGTGCCAGCCGCCCGAACTCTGCGAGGAGTGATACGCAGTATTTT TRBV7-2 . many TRBJ2-3
CASSVDLGTDTQYF TGCGCCAGCAGCGTCGATCTTGGCACAGATACGCAGTATTTT TRBV5-1 . many TRBJ2-3
CASSLFRASRGETQYF TGTGCCAGCAGTTTATTCAGGGCCAGCAGGGGAGAGACCCAGTACTTC TRBV6-5 . few TRBJ2-5
CASSGGPLINYGYTF TGTGCCAGCAGTGGTGGACCACTCATTAACTATGGCTACACCTTC TRBV2 . many TRBJ1-2
CSAKTGFQETQYF TGCAGTGCTAAGACAGGGTTCCAAGAGACCCAGTACTTC TRBV20-1 TRBD1 . TRBJ2-5
CASSYRDRGVDGYTF TGTGCCAGCAGTTACCGGGACAGGGGTGTGGACGGCTACACCTTC TRBV6-2/TRBV6-3 TRBD1 many TRBJ1-2
CSVEEFTRHQAKNIQYF TGCAGCGTTGAAGAATTCACAAGACACCAAGCCAAAAACATTCAGTACTTC TRBV29-1 . many TRBJ2-4
CASRGWGQGYTGELFF TGTGCCAGTAGGGGATGGGGACAAGGTTACACCGGGGAGCTGTTTTTT TRBV19 . many TRBJ2-2
CASSQRAYQPQHF TGTGCCAGCTCCCAAAGGGCATATCAGCCCCAGCATTTT TRBV2 . many TRBJ1-5
CASSVPKDRGPDTDTQYF TGTGCCAGCAGCGTACCCAAAGACAGGGGGCCTGACACAGATACGCAGTATTTT TRBV9 TRBD1 few TRBJ2-3
CASSLIRDRGRLESYEQYF TGTGCCAGCAGTTTGATCCGGGACAGGGGCCGGCTTGAATCTTACGAGCAGTACTTC TRBV27 TRBD1 many TRBJ2-7
CSGQDGYEQYF TGCAGTGGTCAGGACGGTTACGAGCAGTACTTC TRBV20-1 . few TRBJ2-7
CATQYRTYTDTQYF TGTGCCACCCAGTATCGGACCTACACAGATACGCAGTATTTT TRBV12-3/TRBV12-4 . many TRBJ2-3
CSIPRGTSWGHGYTF TGCAGCATCCCGAGGGGGACCTCCTGGGGGCATGGCTACACCTTC TRBV29-1 . many TRBJ1-2
CSAPDRGVAEAFF TGCAGTGCCCCGGACAGGGGAGTGGCTGAAGCTTTCTTT TRBV20-1 TRBD1 . TRBJ1-1
CSAARQGAAGELFF TGCAGTGCTGCCCGACAGGGCGCGGCCGGGGAGCTGTTTTTT TRBV20-1 TRBD1 few TRBJ2-2
CASRGGNTGELFF TGTGCCAGCAGGGGGGGGAACACCGGGGAGCTGTTTTTT TRBV25-1 . many TRBJ2-2
CASSLGGTDNYGYTF TGTGCCAGCAGCCTGGGCGGGACAGACAACTATGGCTACACCTTC TRBV28 TRBD1 many TRBJ1-2
CASSLNLWTYEQYF TGTGCCAGCAGCTTAAACCTTTGGACCTACGAGCAGTACTTC TRBV7-6 . many TRBJ2-7
CASSQEGGAADTQYF TGCGCCAGCAGCCAAGAGGGGGGCGCAGCAGATACGCAGTATTTT TRBV4-1 . many TRBJ2-3
CAIGTGDTGELFF TGTGCCATCGGGACAGGGGACACCGGGGAGCTGTTTTTT TRBV10-3 TRBD1 many TRBJ2-2
CASSYPGPLGEQYF TGCGCCAGCAGCTATCCCGGGCCTCTGGGCGAGCAGTACTTC TRBV5-1 . few TRBJ2-7
CASSLGARRAFF TGTGCCAGCAGCTTAGGAGCCAGGAGAGCTTTCTTT TRBV7-2 . many TRBJ1-1
CASSRAGTTYNEQFF TGTGCCAGCAGTCGCGCCGGGACTACCTACAATGAGCAGTTCTTC TRBV6-1 TRBD2 many TRBJ2-1